The rows below give T cell receptor beta chains drawn from one sample of a study of shared clonotypes between healthy human individuals. TCRdb's copy holds only in-frame clones and misses some; the assay was immunoSEQ multiplex PCR. The sample lists 950,000 to 1,200,000 clones, 77% occurring once. Material for sequencing was memory CD4+ T cells from PBMCs. Receptor source: a man aged 18 to 30 in good health. Some clones in this sample may be carry-over from other donors' samples. CDR3s leave out the opening cysteine and the closing phenylalanine or tryptophan. The order of the fields is V gene, CDR3 protein.

TRBV28	ASSPTATGELF
TRBV5-1	ASSLDRNSYEQY
TRBV5-1	ASAGKSGNEKLF
TRBV30	AGSQGRADTQY
TRBV7-9	ASSLGTLATGANVLT
TRBV10-3	AISGYTGTSGSYEQY
TRBV4-1	ASSHHSRLAGGNEQF
TRBV7-9	ASSLGTGNNEQF
TRBV5-1	ASSFERVWGDTQY
TRBV11-2	ASSLIPGPGTQY
TRBV7-7	ASSPTSGIGTQY
TRBV28	VSGRATNEQF
TRBV5-1	ASSLEGQGAGELF
TRBV25-1	ASSESPGQGAYGYT
TRBV4-3	ASSQGLSVNEQF
TRBV7-9	ASSLVRGRGSYEQY
TRBV15	ATSRDWAGAGDNYGYT
TRBV14	ASSQAPGQGAGYGYT
TRBV5-8	ASRPIEGRNYGYT
TRBV9	ASSTTGNSYEQY
TRBV6-5	ASSSTGDYGYT
TRBV6-1	ASSEFGRTEAF
TRBV14	ASSQARTDLIETQY
TRBV5-4	ASSLGFTVEETQY
TRBV2	ASKSGAGDEKLF
TRBV5-1	ASSFGVTNTGELF
TRBV28	ASSYLGTQGIRAF
TRBV6-1	ASSAPDRGLPSGNTIY
TRBV29-1	SVATGTNTEAF
TRBV11-2	ASSSISGTSGVYNEQF
TRBV6-5	ASSYGSHSGANVLT
TRBV29-1	SVEGTGETEAF
TRBV6-5	ASSPTSGGGETQY
TRBV30	AWSVNYGYT
TRBV10-3	AISESLETLH
TRBV7-3	ASSFGRNYEQY
TRBV28	ASSLTSTPNYGYT
TRBV4-1	ASSHDTSLYLYEQY
TRBV5-1	ASSLQGSATNEKLF
TRBV6-6	ASSYRGRGDEQY
TRBV5-4	ASSPRAGTFYEQY